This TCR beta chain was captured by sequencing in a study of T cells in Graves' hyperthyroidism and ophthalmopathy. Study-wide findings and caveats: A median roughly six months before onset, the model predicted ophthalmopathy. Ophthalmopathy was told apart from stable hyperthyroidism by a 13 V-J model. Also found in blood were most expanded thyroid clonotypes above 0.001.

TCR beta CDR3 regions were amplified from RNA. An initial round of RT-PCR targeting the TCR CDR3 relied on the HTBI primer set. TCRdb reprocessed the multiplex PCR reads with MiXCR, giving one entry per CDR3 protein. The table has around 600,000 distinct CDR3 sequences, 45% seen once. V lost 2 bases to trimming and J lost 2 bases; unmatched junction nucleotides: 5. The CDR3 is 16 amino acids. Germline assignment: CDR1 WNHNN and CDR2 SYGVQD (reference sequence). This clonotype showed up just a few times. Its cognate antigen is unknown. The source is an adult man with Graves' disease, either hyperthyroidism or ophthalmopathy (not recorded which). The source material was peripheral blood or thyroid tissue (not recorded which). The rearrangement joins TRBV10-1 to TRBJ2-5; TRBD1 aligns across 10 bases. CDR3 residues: CASSEPGQGPQETQYF. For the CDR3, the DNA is TGCGCCAGCAGTGAGCCGGGACAGGGGCCACAAGAGACCCAGTACTTC.